A selection of T cell receptor beta chains follows, all from one sample in a study of radiotherapy plus CTLA-4 blockade in lung cancer. Profiled with immunoSEQ multiplex PCR; TCRdb holds only in-frame clones, not every one. The sample includes 70,000 to 90,000 clones, around 87% of them seen just once. This specimen was peripheral blood, taken from a patient treated with radiotherapy plus ipilimumab. The receptors shown here come from a human donor with non-small cell lung cancer who had stable disease on radiotherapy plus ipilimumab. The CDR3 runs from the conserved cysteine through the conserved F or W. D genes are given only for firm matches. Not all rows give a size; the values are once, few, many and, for expanded clones, a class.

-	TRBJ1-5	TRBV25-1	-	CASSAGPRTGNQPQHF	TGTGCCAGCAGTGCCGGACCTCGAACAGGCAATCAGCCCCAGCATTTT
-	TRBJ1-3	TRBV2	-	CASSRQSSSGNTIYF	TGTGCCAGCTCGAGGCAGTCAAGCTCTGGAAACACCATATATTTT
TRBD2	TRBJ2-3	TRBV9	-	CASSVEGLAGGPPSTDTQYF	TGTGCCAGCAGCGTAGAAGGGTTAGCGGGGGGGCCACCAAGCACAGATACGCAGTATTTT
-	TRBJ1-1	TRBV10-2	-	CASSDPPGAGNTEAFF	TGCGCCAGCAGTGACCCGCCAGGGGCAGGGAACACTGAAGCTTTCTTT
-	TRBJ2-3	TRBV2	few	CASSEQADTQYF	TGTGCCAGCAGTGAACAGGCAGATACGCAGTATTTT
-	TRBJ1-2	TRBV10-3	few	CAISRQPQGNGYTF	TGTGCCATCAGTCGCCAACCTCAGGGAAATGGCTACACCTTC
-	TRBJ2-1	TRBV19	-	CASSIVGGPHEQFF	TGTGCCAGTAGTATAGTTGGGGGGCCCCATGAGCAGTTCTTC
-	TRBJ1-5	TRBV11-2	-	CASSLTSTGTQPQHF	TGTGCCAGCAGCTTAACATCGACAGGCACTCAGCCCCAGCATTTT
-	TRBJ2-2	TRBV6-1	-	CASSPHQAGELFF	TGTGCCAGCAGTCCTCATCAGGCCGGGGAGCTGTTTTTT
-	TRBJ2-2	TRBV2	-	CASRPGPRDGELFF	TGTGCCAGCAGGCCGGGGCCAAGGGACGGGGAGCTGTTTTTT
-	TRBJ2-2	TRBV10-3	-	CAISEGGTGELFF	TGTGCCATCAGTGAGGGGGGGACCGGGGAGCTGTTTTTT
TRBD1	TRBJ2-1	TRBV30	-	CAWSHGTGGREQFF	TGTGCCTGGAGCCACGGAACAGGGGGCCGGGAGCAGTTCTTC
-	TRBJ1-4	TRBV5-1	-	CASSLSWGTNEKLFF	TGCGCCAGCAGCTTGTCTTGGGGGACAAATGAAAAACTGTTTTTT
TRBD2	TRBJ2-3	TRBV19	once	CASSLTSGSTDTQYF	TGTGCCAGTAGTCTGACTAGCGGGAGCACAGATACGCAGTATTTT
TRBD2	TRBJ2-5	TRBV18	once	CASSPPGLQETQYF	TGTGCCAGCTCACCACCGGGACTACAAGAGACCCAGTACTTC
-	TRBJ2-1	TRBV7-7	-	CASSLTINSYNEQFF	TGTGCTAGCAGCTTAACCATAAACTCCTACAATGAGCAGTTCTTC
-	TRBJ1-3	TRBV9	-	CASSAGTRNTIYF	TGTGCCAGCAGCGCCGGAACACGAAACACCATATATTTT
-	TRBJ1-2	TRBV5-1	-	CASSPETGLGYTF	TGCGCCAGCAGCCCGGAAACGGGTTTAGGCTACACCTTC
TRBD1	TRBJ1-2	TRBV19	-	CASSIEGTAGYTF	TGTGCCAGTAGTATAGAGGGGACAGCTGGCTACACCTTC
TRBD2	TRBJ2-1	TRBV18	-	CASSPGLAEADEQFF	TGTGCCAGCTCACCGGGACTAGCGGAGGCCGATGAGCAGTTCTTC
-	TRBJ2-7	TRBV5-7	-	CASSRNALHEQYF	TGTGCCAGCAGCCGGAACGCCCTCCACGAGCAGTACTTC
TRBD2	TRBJ2-7	TRBV18	once	CASSPGRGTSEQYF	TGTGCCAGCTCCCCAGGGCGGGGGACCTCCGAGCAGTACTTC
-	TRBJ2-3	TRBV19	-	CASSRLPQGSSTDTQYF	TGTGCCAGTAGCCGCTTACCTCAGGGATCTAGCACAGATACGCAGTATTTT
TRBD1	TRBJ1-1	TRBV27	-	CASSLTGRNTEAFF	TGTGCCAGCAGTCTGACAGGGAGGAACACTGAAGCTTTCTTT
-	TRBJ1-3	TRBV6-1	-	CASSEVDGGNTIYF	TGTGCCAGCAGTGAAGTAGACGGCGGAAACACCATATATTTT
TRBD2	TRBJ2-4	TRBV25-1	few	CASSFTGGSKNIQYF	TGTGCCAGCAGTTTTACGGGAGGGTCCAAAAACATTCAGTACTTC
TRBD1	TRBJ1-4	TRBV2	-	CASRRGGQGEEKLFF	TGTGCCAGCAGAAGGGGGGGACAGGGAGAAGAAAAACTGTTTTTT
-	TRBJ2-6	TRBV5-1	-	CASSLTATGANVLTF	TGCGCCAGCAGCTTGACAGCGACTGGGGCCAACGTCCTGACTTTC
-	TRBJ1-2	TRBV28	-	CASSLYPGDYYGYTF	TGTGCCAGCAGTTTATATCCGGGCGACTACTATGGCTACACCTTC
TRBD1	TRBJ2-7	TRBV2	-	CASSARTGLGEQYF	TGTGCCAGCAGTGCGAGGACAGGCCTGGGGGAGCAGTACTTC
-	TRBJ2-5	TRBV9	few	CASSVGSIYQETQYF	TGTGCCAGCAGCGTAGGTTCGATTTACCAAGAGACCCAGTACTTC
TRBD1	TRBJ1-6	TRBV7-8	-	CASSLVGTGYNSPLHF	TGTGCCAGCAGCTTAGTGGGGACAGGTTATAATTCACCCCTCCACTTT
-	TRBJ1-6	TRBV28	-	CASSPSAGPNSPLHF	TGTGCCAGCAGTCCCTCGGCAGGGCCCAATTCACCCCTCCACTTT
-	TRBJ1-3	TRBV11-2	-	CASSFGGRRYTIYF	TGTGCCAGCAGCTTCGGGGGCCGGAGGTACACCATATATTTT
TRBD2	TRBJ2-1	TRBV5-4	-	CASSLGGTSGYNEQFF	TGTGCCAGCAGCTTGGGGGGGACTAGCGGGTACAATGAGCAGTTCTTC
-	TRBJ2-1	TRBV7-9	-	CASSLGGGSYNEQFF	TGTGCCAGCAGCTTAGGAGGGGGCTCCTACAATGAGCAGTTCTTC
-	TRBJ1-3	TRBV10-2	-	CASSEEGHFSGNTIYF	TGCGCCAGCAGTGAGGAGGGACATTTCTCGGGAAACACCATATATTTT
TRBD2	TRBJ2-3	TRBV4-1	-	CASSHPPSGGAGDTQYF	TGCGCCAGCAGCCACCCACCGAGCGGGGGGGCAGGAGATACGCAGTATTTT
TRBD2	TRBJ2-5	TRBV9	-	CASNTWGGIQETQYF	TGTGCCAGCAACACTTGGGGGGGGATCCAAGAGACCCAGTACTTC
TRBD1	TRBJ1-1	TRBV28	-	CASSLTRDRATEAFF	TGTGCCAGCAGTTTGACGCGGGACAGGGCCACTGAAGCTTTCTTT
-	TRBJ1-1	TRBV15	-	CATSRDSLGLGAFF	TGTGCCACCAGCAGAGATAGTTTAGGGTTGGGTGCTTTCTTT
TRBD1	TRBJ1-2	TRBV11-3	-	CASSQAAIGQDSYGYTF	TGTGCCAGCAGCCAAGCCGCTATCGGACAGGATAGCTATGGCTACACCTTC